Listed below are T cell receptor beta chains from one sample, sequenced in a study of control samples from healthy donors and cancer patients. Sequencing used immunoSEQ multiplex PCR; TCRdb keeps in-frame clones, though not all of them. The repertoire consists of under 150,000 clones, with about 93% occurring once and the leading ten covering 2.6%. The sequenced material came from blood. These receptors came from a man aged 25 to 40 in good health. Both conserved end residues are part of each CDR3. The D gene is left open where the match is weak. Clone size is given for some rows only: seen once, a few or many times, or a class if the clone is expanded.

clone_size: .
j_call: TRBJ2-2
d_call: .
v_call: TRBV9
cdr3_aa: CASSVDTGELFF
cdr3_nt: TGTGCCAGCAGCGTAGATACCGGGGAGCTGTTTTTT

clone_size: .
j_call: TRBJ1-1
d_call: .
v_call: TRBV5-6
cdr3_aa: CASSFNLNTEAFF
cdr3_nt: TGTGCCAGCAGCTTCAACTTGAACACTGAAGCTTTCTTT

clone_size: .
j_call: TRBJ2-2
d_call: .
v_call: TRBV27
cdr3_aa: CASSPGRLTGELFF
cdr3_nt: TGTGCCAGCAGTCCCGGACGGCTAACCGGGGAGCTGTTTTTT

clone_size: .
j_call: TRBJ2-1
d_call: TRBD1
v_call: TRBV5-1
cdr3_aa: CASRQGARNEQFF
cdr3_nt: TGCGCCAGCAGGCAGGGGGCGAGAAATGAGCAGTTCTTC

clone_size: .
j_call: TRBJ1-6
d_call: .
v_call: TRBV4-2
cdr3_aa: CASSFRTADYNSPLHF
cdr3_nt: TGTGCCAGCAGCTTTCGGACGGCCGACTATAATTCACCCCTCCACTTT

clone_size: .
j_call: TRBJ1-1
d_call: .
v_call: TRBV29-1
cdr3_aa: CSVEEGAGLMVGATEAFF
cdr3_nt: TGCAGCGTTGAAGAAGGGGCAGGGCTAATGGTGGGAGCCACTGAAGCTTTCTTT

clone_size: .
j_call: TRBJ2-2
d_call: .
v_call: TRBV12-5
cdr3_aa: CASEMKIGGTGELFF
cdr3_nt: TGTGCTAGTGAGATGAAGATAGGGGGAACCGGGGAGCTGTTTTTT

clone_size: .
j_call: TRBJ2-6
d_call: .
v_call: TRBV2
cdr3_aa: CASSDSLRANVLTF
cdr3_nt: TGTGCCAGCAGTGACTCCCTACGGGCCAACGTCCTGACTTTC

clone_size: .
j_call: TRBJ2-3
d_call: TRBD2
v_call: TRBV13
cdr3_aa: CASGIGTSRGDTQYF
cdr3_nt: TGTGCCAGCGGGATCGGGACTAGCCGTGGAGATACGCAGTATTTT

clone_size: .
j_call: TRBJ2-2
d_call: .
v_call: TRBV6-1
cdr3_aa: CASSEARGQGYTGELFF
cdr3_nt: TGTGCCAGCAGTGAAGCTAGAGGCCAGGGATACACCGGGGAGCTGTTTTTT

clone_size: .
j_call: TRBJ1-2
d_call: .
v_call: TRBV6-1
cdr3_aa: CASSEGGGVIYGYTF
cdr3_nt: TGTGCCAGCAGTGAAGGGGGAGGGGTAATCTATGGCTACACCTTC

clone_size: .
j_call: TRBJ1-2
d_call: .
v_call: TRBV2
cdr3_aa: CASSPYTGLGYTF
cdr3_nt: TGTGCCAGCAGTCCATATACAGGGCTCGGCTACACCTTC

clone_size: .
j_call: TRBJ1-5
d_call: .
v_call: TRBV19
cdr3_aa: CASSTTRNQPQHF
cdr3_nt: TGTGCCAGTAGTACCACCCGCAATCAGCCCCAGCATTTT

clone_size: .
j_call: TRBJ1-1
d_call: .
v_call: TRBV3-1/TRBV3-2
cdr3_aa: CASSQESDYPSEAFF
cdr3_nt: TGTGCCAGCAGCCAAGAATCGGATTACCCCAGTGAAGCTTTCTTT

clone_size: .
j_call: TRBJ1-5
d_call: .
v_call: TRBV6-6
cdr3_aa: CASGGKVQPQHF
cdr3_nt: TGTGCCAGTGGGGGGAAGGTTCAGCCCCAGCATTTT

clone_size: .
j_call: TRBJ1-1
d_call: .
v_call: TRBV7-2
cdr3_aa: CASSLRPVVGVAEAFF
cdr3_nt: TGTGCCAGCAGCTTACGACCTGTGGTGGGGGTGGCTGAAGCTTTCTTT

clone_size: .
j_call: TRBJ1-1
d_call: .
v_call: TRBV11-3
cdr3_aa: CASSFLQNTQPNTEAFF
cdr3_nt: TGTGCCAGCAGCTTCTTGCAGAATACCCAACCGAACACTGAAGCTTTCTTT

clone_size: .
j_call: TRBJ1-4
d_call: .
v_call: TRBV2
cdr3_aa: CASSSRAIDWGTNEKLFF
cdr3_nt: TGTGCCAGCAGCTCCAGAGCGATTGATTGGGGAACTAATGAAAAACTGTTTTTT

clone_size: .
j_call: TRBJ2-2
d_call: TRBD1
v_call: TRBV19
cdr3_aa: CASNWKDRGLLGGELFF
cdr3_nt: TGTGCCAGTAATTGGAAAGACAGGGGCCTTCTTGGGGGGGAGCTGTTTTTT

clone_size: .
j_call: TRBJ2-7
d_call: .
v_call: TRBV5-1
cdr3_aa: CASSLQGPPSEQYF
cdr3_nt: TGCGCCAGCAGCTTACAGGGCCCCCCTTCCGAGCAGTACTTC

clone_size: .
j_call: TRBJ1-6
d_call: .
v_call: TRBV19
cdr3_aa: CASRRTAYSPLHF
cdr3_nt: TGTGCCAGTAGACGGACAGCCTATTCACCCCTCCACTTT

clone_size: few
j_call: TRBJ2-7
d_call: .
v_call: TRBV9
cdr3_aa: CASSVEPADEQYF
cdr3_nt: TGTGCCAGCAGCGTAGAACCTGCGGACGAGCAGTACTTC